This TCR beta chain was recovered during a study of blood T cells in healthy people across ages. General study points: Greater diversity and more naive CD4+ cells were seen in long-lived donors than in aged donors. Unknown donor CMV status possibly confounded expanded clonotype changes.

Extractions gave at least 5.5 micrograms of total RNA per sample. Primed by a sample-barcoded 5' primer and a J-beta primer mix, a second PCR proceeded for 7 to 11 cycles. Any given sample supplied a minimum of 2.5 million CDR3-containing paired-end reads. TCRdb re-called the 5' RACE reads with MiXCR, one entry per CDR3 protein. The sample consists of 1.6 million or so distinct CDR3 sequences, 34% of them appearing once. About this clonotype: Antigen: not known.

V was clipped by 2 bases and J by 13 bases, with 21 bases between them. This CDR3 is built from 16 residues. CDR1 MNHNY and CDR2 SVGAGI come from the germline V gene (reference sequence). The specimen sequenced was blood. The clonotype was recovered from a woman in her 30s in good health. The V call is TRBV6-6, the J call TRBJ1-6, with D maybe TRBD1 (6 bases). CDR3: CASSYTQQGPLSPLHF. The CDR3, as DNA: TGTGCCAGCAGTTACACACAACAGGGCCCCTTATCCCCCCTCCACTTT.